This TCR beta chain was recovered during a study of shared clonotypes between healthy human individuals. Background on the study: Contributing individuals were a couple of females and three males aged 18 to 49. Overall study findings and caveats: When naive CD4 clonotypes were compared across a handful of donors, about 4.8% were shared.

Comments on this clone: Its specificity is unknown.

Trimming took 5 bases from V and 2 from J; bases not matched to a gene: 10. The CDR3 covers 16 residues. Germline-derived CDR1 and CDR2 are MDHEN and SYDVKM. Assay: immunoSEQ multiplex PCR; the TCRdb copy retains only in-frame clones and omits some. Among about 2.4 million clones, roughly 93% were seen once, and the ten largest hold around 0.37%. Donors included only healthy HIV-negative adults lacking recent acute infections or vaccinations. Into CD45RA+ naive and CD45RA-negative memory subsets, the CD4+ cells were split. The chain uses TRBV28 and TRBJ2-7, with 9 bases identical to TRBD2. Sample: naive CD4+ T cells from PBMCs. Subset described: CD45RA+ positively selected. This sequence originates from a young man in good health. Some clones in this sample may be carry-over from other donors' samples. The CDR3 nucleotides are TGTGCCAGCAGTCCAGGGGGAGCGGGAGGCACCTACGAGCAGTACTTC. Its translation is CASSPGGAGGTYEQYF. The whole variable domain, filled in from reference TRBV28 and TRBJ2-7, reads DVKVTQSSRYLVKRTGEKVFLECVQDMDHENMFWYRQDPGLGLRLIYFSYDVKMKEKGDIPEGYSVSREKKERFSLILESASTNQTSMYLCASSPGGAGGTYEQYFGPGTRLTVT.